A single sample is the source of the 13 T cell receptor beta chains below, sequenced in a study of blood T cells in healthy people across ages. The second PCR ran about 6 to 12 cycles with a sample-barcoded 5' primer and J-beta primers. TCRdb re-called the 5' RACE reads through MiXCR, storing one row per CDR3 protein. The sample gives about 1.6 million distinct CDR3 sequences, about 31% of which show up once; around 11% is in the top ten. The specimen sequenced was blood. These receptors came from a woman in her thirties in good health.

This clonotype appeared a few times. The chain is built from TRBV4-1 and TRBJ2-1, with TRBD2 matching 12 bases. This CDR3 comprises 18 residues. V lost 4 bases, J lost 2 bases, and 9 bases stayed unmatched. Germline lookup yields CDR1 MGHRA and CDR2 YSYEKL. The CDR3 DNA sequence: TGCGCCAGCAGCCCAAGATATCGACTAGCGGGAGCCTACAATGAGCAGTTCTTC. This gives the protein CASSPRYRLAGAYNEQFF.

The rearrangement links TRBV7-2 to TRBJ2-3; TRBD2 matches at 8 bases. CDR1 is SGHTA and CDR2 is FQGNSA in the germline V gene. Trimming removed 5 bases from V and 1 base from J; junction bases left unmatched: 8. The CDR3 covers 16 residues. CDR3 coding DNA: TGTGCCAGCAGCCCCCGGGGAGCGGGGGGCACAGATACGCAGTATTTT. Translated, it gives CASSPRGAGGTDTQYF.

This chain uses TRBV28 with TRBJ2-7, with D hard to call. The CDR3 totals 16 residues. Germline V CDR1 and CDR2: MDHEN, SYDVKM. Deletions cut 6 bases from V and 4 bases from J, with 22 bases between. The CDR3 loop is CASRSSVVGLEYEQYF. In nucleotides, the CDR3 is TGTGCCAGCAGGTCCTCCGTTGTGGGGTTGGAGTACGAGCAGTACTTC.

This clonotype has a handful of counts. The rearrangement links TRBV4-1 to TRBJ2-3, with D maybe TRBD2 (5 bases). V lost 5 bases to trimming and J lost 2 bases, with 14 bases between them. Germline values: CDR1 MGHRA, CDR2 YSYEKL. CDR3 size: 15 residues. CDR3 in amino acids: CASSKARGSTDTQYF. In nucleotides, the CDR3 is TGCGCCAGCAGCAAAGCCCGGGGATCCACAGATACGCAGTATTTT.

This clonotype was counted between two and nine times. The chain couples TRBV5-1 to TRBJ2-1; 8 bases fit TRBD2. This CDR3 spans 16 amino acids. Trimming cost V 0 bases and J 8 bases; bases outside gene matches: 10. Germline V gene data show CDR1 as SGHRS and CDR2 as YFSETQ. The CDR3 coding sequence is TGCGCCAGCAGCTTGGCCTTAGCGGGAAAGGTGGATGAGCAGTTCTTC. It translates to CASSLALAGKVDEQFF.

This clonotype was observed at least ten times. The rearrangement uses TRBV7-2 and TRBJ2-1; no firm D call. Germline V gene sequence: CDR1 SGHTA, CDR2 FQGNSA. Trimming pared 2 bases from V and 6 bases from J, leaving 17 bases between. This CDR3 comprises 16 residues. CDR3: CASSLKPSEWTNEQFF. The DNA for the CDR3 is TGTGCCAGCAGCTTAAAACCGTCAGAGTGGACCAATGAGCAGTTCTTC.

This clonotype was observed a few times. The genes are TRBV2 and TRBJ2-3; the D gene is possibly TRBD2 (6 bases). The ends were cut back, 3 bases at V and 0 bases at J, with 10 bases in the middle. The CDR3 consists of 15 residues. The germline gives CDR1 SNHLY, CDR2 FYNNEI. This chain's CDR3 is CASSDSGFSTDTQYF. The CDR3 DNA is TGTGCCAGCAGTGATAGCGGATTTAGCACAGATACGCAGTATTTT.

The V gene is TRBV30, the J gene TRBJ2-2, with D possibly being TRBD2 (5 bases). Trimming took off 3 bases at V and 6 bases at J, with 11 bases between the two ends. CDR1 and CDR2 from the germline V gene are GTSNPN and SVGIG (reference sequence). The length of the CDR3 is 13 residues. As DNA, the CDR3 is TGTGCCTGGAGCGCCGGACTGGCCGGGGAGCTGTTTTTT. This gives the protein CAWSAGLAGELFF.

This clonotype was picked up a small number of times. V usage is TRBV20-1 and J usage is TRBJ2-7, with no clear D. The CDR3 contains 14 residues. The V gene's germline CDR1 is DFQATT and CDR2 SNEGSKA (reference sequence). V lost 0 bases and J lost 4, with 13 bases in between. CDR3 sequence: CSARDQATLYEQYF. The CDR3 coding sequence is TGCAGTGCTAGAGACCAGGCCACATTATACGAGCAGTACTTC.

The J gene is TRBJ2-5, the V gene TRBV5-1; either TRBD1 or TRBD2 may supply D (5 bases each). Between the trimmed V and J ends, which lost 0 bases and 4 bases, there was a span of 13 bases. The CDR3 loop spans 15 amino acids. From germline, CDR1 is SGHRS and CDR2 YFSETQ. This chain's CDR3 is CASSLVLGEIETQYF. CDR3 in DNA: TGCGCCAGCAGCTTGGTTCTGGGGGAAATAGAGACCCAGTACTTC.

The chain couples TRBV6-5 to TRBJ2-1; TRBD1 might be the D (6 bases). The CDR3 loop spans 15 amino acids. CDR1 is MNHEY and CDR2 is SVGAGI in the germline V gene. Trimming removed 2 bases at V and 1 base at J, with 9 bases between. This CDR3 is CASSYEGVSYNEQFF. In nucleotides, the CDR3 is TGTGCCAGCAGTTACGAGGGGGTTTCCTACAATGAGCAGTTCTTC.

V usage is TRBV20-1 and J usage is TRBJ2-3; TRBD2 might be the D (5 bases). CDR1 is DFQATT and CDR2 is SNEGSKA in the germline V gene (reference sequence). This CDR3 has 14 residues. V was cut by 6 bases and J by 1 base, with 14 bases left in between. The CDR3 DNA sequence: TGCAGTGCAGGCGCCGGAGGAGGCACAGATACGCAGTATTTT. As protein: CSAGAGGGTDTQYF.

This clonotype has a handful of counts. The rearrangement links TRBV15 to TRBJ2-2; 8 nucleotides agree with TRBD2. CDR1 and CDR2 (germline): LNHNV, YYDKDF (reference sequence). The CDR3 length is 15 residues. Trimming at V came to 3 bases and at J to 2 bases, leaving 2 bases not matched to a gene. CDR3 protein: CATSSGGANTGELFF. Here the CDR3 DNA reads TGTGCCACCAGCAGCGGGGGGGCCAACACCGGGGAGCTGTTTTTT. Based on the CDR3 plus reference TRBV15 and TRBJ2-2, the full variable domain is DAMVIQNPRYQVTQFGKPVTLSCSQTLNHNVMYWYQQKSSQAPKLLFHYYDKDFNNEADTPDNFQSRRPNTSFCFLDIRSPGLGDTAMYLCATSSGGANTGELFFGEGSRLTVL.